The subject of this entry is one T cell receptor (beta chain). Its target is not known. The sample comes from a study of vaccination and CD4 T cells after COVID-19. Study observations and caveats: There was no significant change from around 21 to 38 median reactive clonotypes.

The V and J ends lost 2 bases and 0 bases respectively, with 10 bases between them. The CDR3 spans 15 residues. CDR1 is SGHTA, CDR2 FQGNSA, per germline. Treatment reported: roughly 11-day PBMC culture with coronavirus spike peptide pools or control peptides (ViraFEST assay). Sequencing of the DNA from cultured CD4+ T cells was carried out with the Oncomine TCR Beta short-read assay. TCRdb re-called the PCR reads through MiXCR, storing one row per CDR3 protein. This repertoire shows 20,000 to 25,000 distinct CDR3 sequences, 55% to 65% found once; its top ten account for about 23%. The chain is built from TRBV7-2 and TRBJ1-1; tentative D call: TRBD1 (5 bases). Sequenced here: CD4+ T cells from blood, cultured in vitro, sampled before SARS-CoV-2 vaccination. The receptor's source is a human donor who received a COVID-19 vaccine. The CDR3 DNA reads TGTGCCAGCAGCTTATGGGGGGTTATGAACACTGAAGCTTTCTTT. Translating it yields CASSLWGVMNTEAFF.